The 10 T cell receptor beta chains below all came from one sample that was sequenced in a study of Ad26.COV2.S vaccination and SARS-CoV-2 variants. The treatment is: some 20 received Ad26.COV2.S at low or high dose, single or two shots; a few received placebo; per-sample allocation not given. The investigators took samples on day 63 after the first vaccine or placebo injection. TCRdb keeps only in-frame clones here, not all; method: immunoSEQ multiplex PCR. The top ten clones hold around 2.5% of a sample with 350,000 to 550,000 clones, 89% of them seen once. The specimen comprised peripheral blood, sampled in a trial of Ad26.COV2.S vaccine versus placebo. These receptors all come from a person aged 18-60 years who received the Ad26.COV2.S COVID-19 vaccine or a placebo.

This clone was counted a single time. This chain links TRBV7-9 with TRBJ1-4; D is undetermined. Trimming left V 6 bases short and J 0 bases short, with 11 bases between. This CDR3 comprises 15 residues. The germline CDR1 and CDR2 sequences are SEHNR and FQNEAQ (reference sequence). CDR3 amino acids: CASSRTPATNEKLFF. In DNA, the CDR3 is TGTGCCAGCAGTAGGACTCCAGCAACTAATGAAAAACTGTTTTTT.

The rearrangement uses TRBV4-3 and TRBJ1-1, with D tentatively TRBD1 (5 bases). The CDR3 length is 14 residues. V lost 3 bases and J 7 bases, leaving 15 bases between the germline ends. CDR1 LGHNA and CDR2 YSLEER come from the germline V gene. The CDR3 bases are TGCGCCAGCAGCCAGGACGGGCAGGGAGATGAAGCTTTCTTT. Translating it yields CASSQDGQGDEAFF.

J is TRBJ2-3 and V is TRBV6-5; D possibly corresponds to TRBD1 (5 bases). Germline V CDR1 and CDR2: MNHEY, SVGAGI. CDR3 length equals 14 residues. V shed 0 bases and J shed 6 bases, with 10 bases lying between them. Written as DNA, the CDR3 is TGTGCCAGCAGTTACTCTGGCACAGGCGATACGCAGTATTTT. Translation gives CASSYSGTGDTQYF.

The chain recombines TRBV27 with TRBJ1-2; 8 bases line up with TRBD1. With V trimmed by 5 bases and J by 6 bases, 5 bases remained unmatched. The CDR3 extends over 13 amino acids. The germline CDR1 and CDR2 sequences are MNHEY and SMNVEV (reference sequence). Here the CDR3 reads CASSRTGLDGYTF. The CDR3 DNA sequence: TGTGCCAGCAGTCGGACAGGGCTGGATGGCTACACCTTC.

V and J are TRBV5-5 and TRBJ2-3, with D maybe TRBD1 (8 bases). The germline V gene has CDR1 SGHKS and CDR2 YYEKEE (reference sequence). The CDR3 sequence is 18 residues long. Between the trimmed V and J ends, which lost 4 bases and 5 bases, there was a span of 26 bases. The CDR3 sequence: CASSQTLKQGGRGDTQYF. The CDR3 nucleotides read TGTGCCAGCAGCCAAACATTAAAACAGGGGGGGCGCGGAGATACGCAGTATTTT.

The rearrangement uses TRBV10-3 and TRBJ1-6, with D perhaps matching TRBD1 (5 bases). CDR1 and CDR2 (germline): ENHRY, SYGVKD. V lost 8 bases and J lost 9, with 17 bases in between. The CDR3 runs 14 residues. CDR3 bases: TGTGCCATCGGCTGGGGGGATATCAGTTCACCCCTCCACTTT. This translates into CAIGWGDISSPLHF.

This sequence joins TRBV25-1 and TRBJ1-1; a possible D gene is TRBD1 (6 bases). CDR1 and CDR2 (germline): MGHDK, SYGVNS. V was pared by 2 bases and J by 10 bases, with 11 bases between. The CDR3 is made up of 12 amino acids. The CDR3 protein is CASSEGGLGAFF. The DNA for the CDR3 is TGTGCCAGCAGTGAAGGGGGGCTGGGAGCTTTCTTT.

In the case of this clone: The junction departs from the called germline gene at one end, perhaps through a read error. The chain is built from TRBV4-2 and TRBJ1-1, with D possibly matching TRBD1 (5 bases). The germline CDR1 and CDR2 sequences are LGHNA and YNFKEQ. The CDR3 has 16 amino acids. CDR3 in amino acids: CASSQGVRALNTEAFF. In DNA, the CDR3 is TGTGCCAGTAGCCAAGGGGTCCGGGCTCTGAACACTGAAGCTTTCTTT.

This chain links TRBV19 with TRBJ1-5, with 8 bases fitting TRBD1. The CDR3 contains 15 residues. The germline gives CDR1 LNHDA, CDR2 SQIVND (reference sequence). The trim removed 5 bases at V and 2 bases at J, leaving 5 bases unmatched. Written as DNA, the CDR3 is TGTGCCAGTAGTGACAGGGGCGAGGGCAATCAGCCCCAGCATTTT. Protein sequence: CASSDRGEGNQPQHF.

The chain couples TRBV6-2 or TRBV6-3 to TRBJ2-7, with D tentatively TRBD2 (5 bases). The CDR3 has 13 residues. Germline V CDR1 and CDR2: MNHEY, SVGEGT. Trimming cost V 1 base and J 2 bases, with 6 bases left between them. CDR3 loop: CASSYFGAYEQYF. CDR3 sequence (DNA): TGTGCCAGCAGTTACTTCGGGGCCTACGAGCAGTACTTC.